This TCR beta chain stems from a study of cytomegalovirus exposure and HLA in healthy donors. Primers included in the PCR were 60 Vbeta and 13 Jbeta primers. TCRdb's table, derived via immunoSEQ multiplex PCR, lists solely in-frame clones and lacks some. The sample yields roughly 180,000 clones, 80% to 90% seen once. As concerns this clone: Its antigen is unknown.

Each donor's status was that of a healthy bone marrow donor. Germline V gene data show CDR1 as MNHEY and CDR2 as SMNVEV (reference sequence). V lost 5 bases, J lost 7 bases, and 3 bases stayed unmatched. CDR3 length: 13 amino acids. Study observations and caveats: CMV serostatus stood as the only immune exposure information on hand.

The sequenced sample consisted of PBMCs. The chain carries TRBV27 and TRBJ2-3, with 10 nucleotides matching TRBD2. This clonotype was obtained from a male donor in good health and CMV-seronegative. CDR3 sequence: CASSLAGVNTQYF. For the CDR3, the DNA is TGTGCCAGCAGTCTAGCGGGAGTGAATACGCAGTATTTT.